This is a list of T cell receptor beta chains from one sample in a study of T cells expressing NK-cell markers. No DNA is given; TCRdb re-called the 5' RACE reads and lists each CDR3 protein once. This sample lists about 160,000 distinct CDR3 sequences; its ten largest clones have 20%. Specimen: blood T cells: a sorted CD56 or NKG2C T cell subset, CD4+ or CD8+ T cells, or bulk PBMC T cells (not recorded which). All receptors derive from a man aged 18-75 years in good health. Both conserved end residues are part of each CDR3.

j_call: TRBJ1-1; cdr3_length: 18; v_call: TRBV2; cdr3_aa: CASSDWSGTGGLRTEAFF
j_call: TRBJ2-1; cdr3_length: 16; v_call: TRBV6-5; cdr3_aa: CASSHWEGTAMNEQFF
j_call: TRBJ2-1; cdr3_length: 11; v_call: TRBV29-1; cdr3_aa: CSVEDQGGQFF
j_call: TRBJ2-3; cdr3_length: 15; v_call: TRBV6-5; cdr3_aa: CASSILAGGTDTQYF
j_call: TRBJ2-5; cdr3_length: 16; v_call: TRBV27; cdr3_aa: CASSPFPGLAQETQYF
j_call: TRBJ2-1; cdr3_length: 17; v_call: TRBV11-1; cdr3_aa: CASSSAGLAGGYNEQFF
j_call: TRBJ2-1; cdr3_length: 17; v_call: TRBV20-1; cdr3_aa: CSARAPFPGTNYNEQFF
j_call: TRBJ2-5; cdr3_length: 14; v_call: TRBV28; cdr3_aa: CASSADPGQETQYF
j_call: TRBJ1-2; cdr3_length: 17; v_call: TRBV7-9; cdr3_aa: CASSLSSGIRPFYGYTF
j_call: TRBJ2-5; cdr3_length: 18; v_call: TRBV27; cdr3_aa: CASSWTGDPKQPRETQYF
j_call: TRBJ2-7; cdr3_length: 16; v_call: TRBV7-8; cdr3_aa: CASSFPPGTSVYEQYF
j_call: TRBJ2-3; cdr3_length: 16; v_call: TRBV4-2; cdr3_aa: CASSQVEGGGTDTQYF
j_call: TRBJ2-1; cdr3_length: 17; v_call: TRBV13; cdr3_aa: CASSFGGGAHSYNEQFF
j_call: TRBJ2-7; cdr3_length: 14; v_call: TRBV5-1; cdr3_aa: CASSFYQGGGEQYF
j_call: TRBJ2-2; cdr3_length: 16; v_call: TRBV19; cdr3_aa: CASSSIRAVNTGELFF
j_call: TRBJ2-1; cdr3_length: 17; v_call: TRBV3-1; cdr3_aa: CASSQDLPAGGRYEQFF
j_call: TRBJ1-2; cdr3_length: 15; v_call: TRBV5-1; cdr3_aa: CASSLGLGTLDGYTF
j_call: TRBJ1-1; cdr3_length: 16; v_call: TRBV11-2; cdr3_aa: CASSLFPPGRGTEAFF
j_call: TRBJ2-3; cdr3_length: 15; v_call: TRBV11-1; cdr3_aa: CASSFWTSASDTQYF
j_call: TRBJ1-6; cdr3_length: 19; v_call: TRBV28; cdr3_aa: CASSPFGTGDISYNSPLHF
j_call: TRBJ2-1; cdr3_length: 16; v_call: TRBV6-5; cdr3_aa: CASSYSDTSSYNEQFF
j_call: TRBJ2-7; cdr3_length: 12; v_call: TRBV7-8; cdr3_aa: CASSLADYEQYF
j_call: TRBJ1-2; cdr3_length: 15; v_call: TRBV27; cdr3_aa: CASSLFSTGVYGYTF
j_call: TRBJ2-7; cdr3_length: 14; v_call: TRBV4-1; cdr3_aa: CASSQGRVPTKQYF
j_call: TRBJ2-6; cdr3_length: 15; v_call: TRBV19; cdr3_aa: CASSIVQAGANVLTF
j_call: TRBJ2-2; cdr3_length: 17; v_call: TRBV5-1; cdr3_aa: CASSLRLAGQNTGELFF